This T cell receptor beta chain derives from a study of metastatic and nonmetastatic thyroid tumors. In the study overall: Repertoires were compared across blood and tumor or nodule tissue from malignant and benign thyroid patients.

Germline V gene lookup returns CDR1 MNHNS and CDR2 SASEGT. This CDR3 region has 15 residues. V lost 5 bases and J lost 7, with 18 bases in between. Original methodology: To classify distant metastasis in papillary thyroid cancer, a model was built from CDR3 differences across clinicopathological groups. TCRdb reanalyzed the PCR reads with MiXCR. TCRdb's processing, not the authors', yielded these V and J calls. Found here are roughly 15,000 clones, about an eighth of them singletons; the top ten hold roughly 15%. There were no patients who had received any treatment before thyroid surgery. By its share, this clone is medium-sized. What it binds is not known. The study's findings and limits: It was reported that TCR beta diversity was significantly higher in malignant thyroid tumors than benign nodules, in blood and tumor.

This chain connects TRBV6-1 to TRBJ2-1; tentative D call: TRBD2 (6 bases). Sequenced: blood. This TCR was sampled from a female donor with papillary thyroid cancer or a benign thyroid nodule (not recorded which). Some clones in this sample may be carry-over from other donors' samples. The CDR3 is CASSSTRQGGNEQFF. In DNA, the CDR3 is TGTGCCAGCAGTTCGACTAGGCAAGGTGGGAATGAGCAGTTCTTC.